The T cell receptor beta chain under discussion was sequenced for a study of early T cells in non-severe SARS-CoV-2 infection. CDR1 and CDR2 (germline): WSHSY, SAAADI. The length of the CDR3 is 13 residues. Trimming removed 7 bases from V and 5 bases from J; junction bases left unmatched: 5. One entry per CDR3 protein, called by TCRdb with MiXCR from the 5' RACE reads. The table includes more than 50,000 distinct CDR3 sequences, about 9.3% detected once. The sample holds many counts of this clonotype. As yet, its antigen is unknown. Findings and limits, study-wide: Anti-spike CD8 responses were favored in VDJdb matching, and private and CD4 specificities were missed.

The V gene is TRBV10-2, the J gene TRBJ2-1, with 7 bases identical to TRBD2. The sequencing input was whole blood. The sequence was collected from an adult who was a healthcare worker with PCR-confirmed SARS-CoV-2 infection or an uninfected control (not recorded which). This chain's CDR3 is CASKPAGNNEQFF. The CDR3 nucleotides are TGCGCCAGCAAGCCAGCGGGGAACAATGAGCAGTTCTTC.